The T cell receptor beta chain under discussion was sequenced for a study of metastatic and nonmetastatic thyroid tumors. Study background: From malignant and benign thyroid patients, repertoires in blood and in tumor or nodule tissue were compared. Findings and caveats of the study: Reports indicated that malignant thyroid tumors showed significantly higher TCR beta diversity than benign nodules did, in blood and tumor.

In the source study's methods: A classifier for distant metastasis in papillary thyroid cancer was constructed using CDR3 differences observed across clinicopathological groups. MiXCR was used by TCRdb to re-call the PCR reads. TCRdb's processing, not the authors' own work, is the source of the V and J calls. This sample has about 93,000 clones; roughly 13% occur once, and the top ten carry roughly 12%. No patient had received any treatment before thyroid surgery. At least ten counts were recorded for this clone. Its target is unknown. Material: blood. The clonotype originates from a female donor with papillary thyroid cancer or a benign thyroid nodule (not recorded which). Some clones in this sample may be carry-over from other donors' samples.

The CDR3 DNA reads TGTGCCACCAGCAGAGCGACGGGGAACGAGCAGTACTTC. It translates to CATSRATGNEQYF. The chain has TRBV15 and TRBJ2-7; maybe TRBD2 (5 bases). Germline assignment: CDR1 LNHNV and CDR2 YYDKDF (reference sequence). The germline V and J ends were trimmed by 1 base and 5 bases, with 9 bases remaining between them. There are 13 residues in the CDR3. The full variable domain, in which reference TRBV15 and TRBJ2-7 provide the parts outside the CDR3, is DAMVIQNPRYQVTQFGKPVTLSCSQTLNHNVMYWYQQKSSQAPKLLFHYYDKDFNNEADTPDNFQSRRPNTSFCFLDIRSPGLGDTAMYLCATSRATGNEQYFGPGTRLTVT.